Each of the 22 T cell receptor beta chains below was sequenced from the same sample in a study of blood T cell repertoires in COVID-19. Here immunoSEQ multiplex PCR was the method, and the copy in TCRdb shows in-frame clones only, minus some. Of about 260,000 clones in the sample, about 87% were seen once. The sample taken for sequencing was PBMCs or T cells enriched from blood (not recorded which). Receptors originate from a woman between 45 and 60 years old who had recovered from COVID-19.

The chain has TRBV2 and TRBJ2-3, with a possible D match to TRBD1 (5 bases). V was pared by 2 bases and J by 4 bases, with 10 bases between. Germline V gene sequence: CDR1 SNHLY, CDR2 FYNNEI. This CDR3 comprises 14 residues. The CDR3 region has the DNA TGTGCCAGCAGTGAACAGGGTAGCTCAGATACGCAGTATTTT. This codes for CASSEQGSSDTQYF.

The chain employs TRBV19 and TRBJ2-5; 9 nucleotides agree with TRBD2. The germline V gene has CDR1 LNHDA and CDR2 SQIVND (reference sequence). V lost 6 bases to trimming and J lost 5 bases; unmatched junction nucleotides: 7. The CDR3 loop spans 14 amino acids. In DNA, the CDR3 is TGTGCCAGTAGGGCGACCGGGACTAGCGAGACCCAGTACTTC. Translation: CASRATGTSETQYF.

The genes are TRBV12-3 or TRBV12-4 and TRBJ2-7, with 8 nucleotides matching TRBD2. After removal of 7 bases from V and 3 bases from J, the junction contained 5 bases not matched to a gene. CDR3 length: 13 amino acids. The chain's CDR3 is CASTTSANYEQYF. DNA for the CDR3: TGTGCCAGCACGACTAGCGCGAACTACGAGCAGTACTTC.

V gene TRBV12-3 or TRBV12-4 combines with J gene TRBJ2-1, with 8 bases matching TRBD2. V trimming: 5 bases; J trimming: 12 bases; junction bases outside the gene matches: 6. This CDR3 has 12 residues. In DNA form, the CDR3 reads TGTGCCAGCAGTCCAAGGACTAGCTTGCAGTTCTTC. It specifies CASSPRTSLQFF.

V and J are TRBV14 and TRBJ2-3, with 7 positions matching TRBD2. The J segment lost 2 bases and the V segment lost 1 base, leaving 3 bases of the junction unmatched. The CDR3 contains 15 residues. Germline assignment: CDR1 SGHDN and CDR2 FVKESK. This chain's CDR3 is CASSQVLAATDTQYF. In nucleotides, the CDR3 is TGTGCCAGCAGCCAAGTTCTAGCGGCCACAGATACGCAGTATTTT.

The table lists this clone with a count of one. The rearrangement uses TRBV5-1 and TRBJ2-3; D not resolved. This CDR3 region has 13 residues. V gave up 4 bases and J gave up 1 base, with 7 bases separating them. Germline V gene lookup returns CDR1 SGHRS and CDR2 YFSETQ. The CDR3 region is CASSPTGTDTQYF. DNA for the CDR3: TGCGCCAGCAGCCCGACTGGCACAGATACGCAGTATTTT.

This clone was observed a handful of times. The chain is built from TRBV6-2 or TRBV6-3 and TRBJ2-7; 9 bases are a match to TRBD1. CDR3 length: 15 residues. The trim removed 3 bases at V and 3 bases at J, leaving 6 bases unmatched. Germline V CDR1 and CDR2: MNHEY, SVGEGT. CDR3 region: CASSYTETGGYEQYF. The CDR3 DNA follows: TGTGCCAGCAGTTATACCGAGACAGGGGGCTACGAGCAGTACTTC.

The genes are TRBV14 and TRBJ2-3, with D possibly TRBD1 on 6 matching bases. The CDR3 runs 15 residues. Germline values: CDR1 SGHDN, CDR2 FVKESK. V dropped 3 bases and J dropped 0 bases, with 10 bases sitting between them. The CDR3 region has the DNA TGTGCCAGCAGCCAGGACAGATATAGCACAGATACGCAGTATTTT. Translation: CASSQDRYSTDTQYF.

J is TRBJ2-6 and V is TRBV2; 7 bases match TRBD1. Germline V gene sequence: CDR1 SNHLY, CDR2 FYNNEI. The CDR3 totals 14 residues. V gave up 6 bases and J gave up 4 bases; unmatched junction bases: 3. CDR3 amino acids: CASRRQGGANVLTF. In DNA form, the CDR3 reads TGTGCCAGCAGACGACAGGGCGGGGCCAACGTCCTGACTTTC.

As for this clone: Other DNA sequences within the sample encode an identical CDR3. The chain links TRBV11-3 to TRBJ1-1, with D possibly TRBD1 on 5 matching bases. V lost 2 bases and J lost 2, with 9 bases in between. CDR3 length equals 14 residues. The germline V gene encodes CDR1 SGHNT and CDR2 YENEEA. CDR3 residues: CASSLSGVNTEAFF. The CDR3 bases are TGTGCCAGCAGCTTATCGGGGGTTAACACTGAAGCTTTCTTT.

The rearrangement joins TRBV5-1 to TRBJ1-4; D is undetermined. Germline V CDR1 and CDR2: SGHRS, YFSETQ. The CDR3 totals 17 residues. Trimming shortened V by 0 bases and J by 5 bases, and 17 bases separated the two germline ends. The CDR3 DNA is TGCGCCAGCAGCTTGGTTGGGAGTGGCGGTCTAAATGAAAAACTGTTTTTT. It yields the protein CASSLVGSGGLNEKLFF.

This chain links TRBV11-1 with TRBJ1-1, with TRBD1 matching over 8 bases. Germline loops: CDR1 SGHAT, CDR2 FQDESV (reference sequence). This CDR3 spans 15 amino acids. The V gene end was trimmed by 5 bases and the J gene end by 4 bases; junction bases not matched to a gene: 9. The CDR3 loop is CASSTRRGLTTEAFF. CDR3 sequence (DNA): TGTGCCAGCAGCACACGCAGGGGGCTGACCACTGAAGCTTTCTTT.

Here the CDR3 reads CASSPRNNEQFF. In nucleotides, the CDR3 is TGTGCCAGCAGTCCCCGTAACAATGAGCAGTTCTTC. This chain links TRBV6-5 with TRBJ2-1; D is uncertain. Germline-derived CDR1 and CDR2 are MNHEY and SVGAGI. The CDR3 contains 12 residues. The V end lost 5 bases, the J end lost 5 bases, and 7 bases lay between the germline ends.

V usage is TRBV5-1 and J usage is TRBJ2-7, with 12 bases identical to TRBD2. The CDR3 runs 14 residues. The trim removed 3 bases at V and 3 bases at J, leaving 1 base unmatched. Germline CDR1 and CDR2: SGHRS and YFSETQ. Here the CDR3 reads CASSSGLAGYEQYF. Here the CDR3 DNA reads TGCGCCAGCAGCTCGGGACTAGCGGGCTACGAGCAGTACTTC. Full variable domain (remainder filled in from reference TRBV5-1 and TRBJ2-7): KAGVTQTPRYLIKTRGQQVTLSCSPISGHRSVSWYQQTPGQGLQFLFEYFSETQRNKGNFPGRFSGRQFSNSRSEMNVSTLELGDSALYLCASSSGLAGYEQYFGPGTRLTVT.

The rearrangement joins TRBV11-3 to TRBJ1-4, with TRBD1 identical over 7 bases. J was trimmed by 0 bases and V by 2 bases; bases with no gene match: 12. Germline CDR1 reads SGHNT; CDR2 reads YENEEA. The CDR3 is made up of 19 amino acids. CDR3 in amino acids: CASSLFARGQEATNEKLFF. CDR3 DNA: TGTGCCAGCAGCTTATTTGCCCGTGGACAGGAAGCAACTAATGAAAAACTGTTTTTT.

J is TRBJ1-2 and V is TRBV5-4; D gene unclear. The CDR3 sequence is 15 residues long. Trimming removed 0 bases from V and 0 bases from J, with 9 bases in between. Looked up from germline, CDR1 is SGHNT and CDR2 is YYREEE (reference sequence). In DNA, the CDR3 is TGTGCCAGCAGCTTGGGTGGTTTAGCTAACTATGGCTACACCTTC. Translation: CASSLGGLANYGYTF. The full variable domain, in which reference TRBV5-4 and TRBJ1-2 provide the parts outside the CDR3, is ETGVTQSPTHLIKTRGQQVTLRCSSQSGHNTVSWYQQALGQGPQFIFQYYREEENGRGNFPPRFSGLQFPNYSSELNVNALELDDSALYLCASSLGGLANYGYTFGSGTRLTVV.

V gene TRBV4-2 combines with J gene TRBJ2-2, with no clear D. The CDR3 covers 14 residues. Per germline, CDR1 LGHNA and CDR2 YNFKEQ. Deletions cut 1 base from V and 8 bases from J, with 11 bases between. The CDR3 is CASSQALITGELFF. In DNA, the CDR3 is TGTGCCAGCAGCCAAGCACTGATTACGGGGGAGCTGTTTTTT.

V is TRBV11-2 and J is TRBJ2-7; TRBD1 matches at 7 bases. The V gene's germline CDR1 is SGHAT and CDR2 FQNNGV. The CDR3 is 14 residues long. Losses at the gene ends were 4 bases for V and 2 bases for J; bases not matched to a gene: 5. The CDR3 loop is CASSSLGGPYEQYF. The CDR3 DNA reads TGTGCCAGCAGCTCCCTAGGGGGCCCCTACGAGCAGTACTTC.

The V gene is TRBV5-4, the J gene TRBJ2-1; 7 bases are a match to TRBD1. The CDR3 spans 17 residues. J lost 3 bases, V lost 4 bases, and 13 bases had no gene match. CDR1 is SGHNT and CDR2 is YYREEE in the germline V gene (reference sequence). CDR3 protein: CASSEQRGPEIYNEQFF. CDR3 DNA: TGTGCCAGCAGCGAACAAAGGGGGCCCGAGATCTACAATGAGCAGTTCTTC.

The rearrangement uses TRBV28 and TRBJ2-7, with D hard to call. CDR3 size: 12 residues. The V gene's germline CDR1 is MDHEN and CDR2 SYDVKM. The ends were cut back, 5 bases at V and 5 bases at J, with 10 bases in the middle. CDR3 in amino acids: CASSPLMNEQYF. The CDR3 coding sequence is TGTGCCAGCAGTCCACTCATGAACGAGCAGTACTTC.

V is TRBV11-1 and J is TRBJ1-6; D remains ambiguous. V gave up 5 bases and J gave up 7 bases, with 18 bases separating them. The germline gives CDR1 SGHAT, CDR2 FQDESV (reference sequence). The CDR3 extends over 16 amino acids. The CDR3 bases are TGTGCCAGCAGCCCCAGAGGAGGGCTCGGCAATTCACCCCTCCACTTT. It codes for CASSPRGGLGNSPLHF.

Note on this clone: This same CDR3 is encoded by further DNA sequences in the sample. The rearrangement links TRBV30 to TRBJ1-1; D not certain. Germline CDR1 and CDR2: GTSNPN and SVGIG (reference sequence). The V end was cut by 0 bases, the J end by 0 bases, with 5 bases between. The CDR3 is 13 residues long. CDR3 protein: CAWSVGVNTEAFF. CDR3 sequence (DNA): TGTGCCTGGAGTGTAGGAGTGAACACTGAAGCTTTCTTT. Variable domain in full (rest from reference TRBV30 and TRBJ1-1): SQTIHQWPATLVQPVGSPLSLECTVEGTSNPNLYWYRQAAGRGLQLLFYSVGIGQISSEVPQNLSASRPQDRQFILSSKKLLLSDSGFYLCAWSVGVNTEAFFGQGTRLTVV.